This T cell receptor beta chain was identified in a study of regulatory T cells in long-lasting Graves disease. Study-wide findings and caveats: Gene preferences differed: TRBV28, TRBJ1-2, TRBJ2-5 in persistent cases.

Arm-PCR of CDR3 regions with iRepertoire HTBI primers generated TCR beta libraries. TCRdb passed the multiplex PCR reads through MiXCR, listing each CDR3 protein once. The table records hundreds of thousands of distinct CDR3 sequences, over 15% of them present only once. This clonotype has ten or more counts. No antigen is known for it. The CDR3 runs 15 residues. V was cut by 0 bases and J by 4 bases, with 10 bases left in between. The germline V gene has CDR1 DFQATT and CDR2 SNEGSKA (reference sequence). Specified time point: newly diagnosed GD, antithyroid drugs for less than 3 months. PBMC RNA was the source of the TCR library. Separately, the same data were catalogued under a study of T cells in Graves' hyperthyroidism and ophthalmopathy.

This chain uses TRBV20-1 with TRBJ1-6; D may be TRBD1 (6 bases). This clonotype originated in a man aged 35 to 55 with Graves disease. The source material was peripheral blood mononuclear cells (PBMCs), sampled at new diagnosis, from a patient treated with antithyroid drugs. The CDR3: CSARELQGYNSPLHF. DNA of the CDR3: TGCAGTGCTAGAGAACTACAGGGTTATAATTCACCCCTCCACTTT.